The text below deals with one T cell receptor beta chain. Using a constant-region primer together with ProtoScript II reverse transcriptase, TCR beta cDNA was made from around 500 ng of total RNA. ARM-PCR was slightly modified, and three nested multiplex PCR rounds with it gave rise to the TCR beta libraries. Both of the initial two PCR rounds ran for nine to eleven cycles and employed TRBV1-TRBV30 forward primers alongside a C-beta reverse primer. From the multiplex PCR reads, TCRdb called clonotypes with MiXCR, one entry per CDR3 protein. The table includes approximately 110,000 distinct CDR3 sequences, roughly 80% detected once. The source of the sample is a study of tumor-infiltrating lymphocytes in primary liver carcinoma. The overall study: Roughly 3.65 to 7.5 million productive TCRbeta reads came from each sample, comparable across tissue types.

From unsorted bulk tissue weighing about 20-31 mg, DNA and RNA were co-extracted. Trimming removed 7 bases from V and 6 bases from J, with 16 bases in between. CDR1 MDHEN and CDR2 SYDVKM come from the germline V gene. The CDR3 runs to 14 residues. The sequence came from a man between 40 and 49 years old with primary liver carcinoma and hepatitis B virus infection. The sequencing sample was made of liver tumor tissue from sampling region 3. Subset denoted: tumor region T3, left-lateral pole. This chain uses TRBV28 with TRBJ1-5; perhaps TRBD1 as D (5 bases). CDR3: CASIVQGATQPQHF. The DNA of the CDR3 is TGTGCCAGCATTGTCCAGGGAGCTACTCAGCCCCAGCATTTT. The full variable domain, with the rest looked up from reference TRBV28 and TRBJ1-5, is DVKVTQSSRYLVKRTGEKVFLECVQDMDHENMFWYRQDPGLGLRLIYFSYDVKMKEKGDIPEGYSVSREKKERFSLILESASTNQTSMYLCASIVQGATQPQHFGDGTRLSIL.